This T cell receptor beta chain was recovered during a study of blood T cells in healthy people across ages (dated by TCRdb to the mid-2010s). Concerning the study at large: Template switching captured roughly one uniquely barcoded TCR beta cDNA molecule per two T cells in model experiments. Donors of different ages were randomly distributed across sequencing lanes to avoid experimental bias. Age-related changes in TCR beta repertoire diversity were measured in the study by deep sequencing normalized with unique cDNA molecular identifiers. The donors were split into four age groups: young (average 16 years), middle-aged (around 37), aged (around 67) and long-lived (under 85). For two donors (one aged 18 to 30 and one aged 80 or older), the study analyzed two additional independent replicas of 1 million unique cDNA reads from the same blood draw. Beyond this particular receptor, the publication reports: Estimates of total diversity based on one million sequenced T cells were considered lower bounds and underestimates. Donor CMV infection status was unknown, potentially confounding age-related changes in expanded clonotypes. Compared with the aged group, the long-lived group had more naive CD4+ T cells, fewer expanded clones and increased TCR diversity, a pattern suggesting age selection. Observed TCR beta diversity per million T cells fell roughly linearly with age, and a significant reduction was already apparent by age roughly 41. Conclusive comparison of naive and antigen-experienced compartments was prevented by the profiling of bulk unsorted PBMCs. Observed TCR beta diversity correlated strongly with the percentage of naive T cells measured by flow cytometry.

For this clonotype: It lacks a known antigen. Nothing much larger sits one base from this clone, and base qualities are not available.

There are 14 amino acids in the CDR3, from cysteine to phenylalanine inclusive. Only CDR3 DNA is held: 42 bases, read in frame from base 1. Looking up the germline V gene (reference sequence) yields CDR1 MNHEY and CDR2 SMNVEV. Between the V and J ends, shortened by 0 bases and 0 bases respectively, the junction contains 6 bases. The method was 5' RACE. Sequenced on an Illumina HiSeq 2500. A second roughly 6 to 12 cycle PCR used a sample-barcoded 5' primer and a J-beta primer mix. Each TCR beta cDNA molecule received a unique molecular identifier from a template-switch 5' adaptor carrying 12 random nucleotides. Each sample yielded at least 2.5 million CDR3-containing paired-end reads. First-strand cDNA was synthesized from all RNA with the Mint cDNA synthesis kit, primed by a TRBC-specific oligonucleotide. After uracil-DNA glycosylase treatment, a first 18-cycle PCR used universal primers M1SS and BC2_uni_R on all cDNA. Under the source paper's analysis protocol: For normalization, 1 million high-quality reads, each with a distinct molecular identifier, were randomly selected from each sample. Instead of being binned into consensus sequences, reads that shared molecular identifiers were thrown out. MiTCR, with a Q25 quality threshold and the strictest error-elimination algorithm, was used for CDR3 identification, clonotype clustering and error correction. A nonparametric unseen species model with Euler transformation was used to estimate lower-bound total TCR beta diversity. TCRdb itself trimmed the public reads at Q25 with fastp, ran MiXCR and retained productive beta chains. All rows with the same CDR3 protein become a single entry with the most common DNA and genes. The V and J calls here are based on TCRdb, not the publication. Across this sample there are 1.5 million to 1.8 million distinct CDR3 sequences, with roughly 43% seen only once. About 3.8% of the sample is in the top ten clones.

Systemically healthy Caucasian individuals from Russia, 39 in total and aged about 6 to 95 years, were included as donors. Each donor gave roughly 9 milliliters of peripheral blood, drawn into EDTA-treated Vacutainer tubes. Ficoll-Paque density-gradient centrifugation was used to isolate PBMCs, with at least 7 million per sample. Total RNA, at least 6 micrograms per sample, was extracted from PBMCs with Trizol reagent. Naive CD45RAhigh/CD27high T cell percentages were measured by flow cytometry on a PBMC aliquot from every donor. This clonotype originated in a woman aged 18 to 35 in good health. The chain joins TRBV27 to TRBJ2-7; D gene: possibly TRBD1, on 5 matching bases. The sample comprised blood. At the DNA level, the sequence is TGTGCCAGCAGTTTATCGACAGACTCCTACGAGCAGTACTTC. This translates into CASSLSTDSYEQYF.